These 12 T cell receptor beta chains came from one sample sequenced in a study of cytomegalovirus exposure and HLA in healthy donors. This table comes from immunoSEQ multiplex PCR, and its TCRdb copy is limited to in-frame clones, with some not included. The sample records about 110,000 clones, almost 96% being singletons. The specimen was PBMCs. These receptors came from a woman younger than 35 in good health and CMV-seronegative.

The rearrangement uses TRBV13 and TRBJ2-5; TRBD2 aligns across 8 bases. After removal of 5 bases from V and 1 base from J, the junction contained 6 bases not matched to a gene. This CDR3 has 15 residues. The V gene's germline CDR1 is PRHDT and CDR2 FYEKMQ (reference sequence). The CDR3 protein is CASSPEAGGQETQYF. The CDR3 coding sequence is TGTGCCAGCAGCCCTGAGGCGGGGGGCCAAGAGACCCAGTACTTC. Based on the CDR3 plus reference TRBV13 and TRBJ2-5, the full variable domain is AAGVIQSPRHLIKEKRETATLKCYPIPRHDTVYWYQQGPGQDPQFLISFYEKMQSDKGSIPDRFSAQQFSDYHSELNMSSLELGDSALYFCASSPEAGGQETQYFGPGTRLLVL.

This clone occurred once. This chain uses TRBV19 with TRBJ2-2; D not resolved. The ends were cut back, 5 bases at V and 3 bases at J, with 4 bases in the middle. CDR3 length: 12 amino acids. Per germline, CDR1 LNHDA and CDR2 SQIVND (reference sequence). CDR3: CASSLHTGELFF. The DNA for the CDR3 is TGTGCCAGTAGTCTCCACACCGGGGAGCTGTTTTTT. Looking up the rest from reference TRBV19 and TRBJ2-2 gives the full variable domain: DGGITQSPKYLFRKEGQNVTLSCEQNLNHDAMYWYRQDPGQGLRLIYYSQIVNDFQKGDIAEGYSVSREKKESFPLTVTSAQKNPTAFYLCASSLHTGELFFGEGSRLTVL.

The DNA of the CDR3 is TGTGCCAGCAGCCGAAGTCGGACAGGGGCGTCCCGGGATGGCTACACCTTC. This gives the protein CASSRSRTGASRDGYTF. The gene calls are TRBV2 and TRBJ1-2, with 9 bases identical to TRBD1. The junction had 17 bases not matched to a gene; V was cut back by 6 bases and J by 6 bases. CDR1 is SNHLY, CDR2 FYNNEI, per germline. This CDR3 spans 17 amino acids.

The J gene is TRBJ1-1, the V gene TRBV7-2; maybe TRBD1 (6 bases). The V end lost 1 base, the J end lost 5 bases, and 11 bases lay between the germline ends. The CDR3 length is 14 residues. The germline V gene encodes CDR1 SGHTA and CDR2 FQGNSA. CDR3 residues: CASSLGGGFTEAFF. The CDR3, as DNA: TGTGCCAGCAGCTTAGGAGGGGGTTTTACTGAAGCTTTCTTT.

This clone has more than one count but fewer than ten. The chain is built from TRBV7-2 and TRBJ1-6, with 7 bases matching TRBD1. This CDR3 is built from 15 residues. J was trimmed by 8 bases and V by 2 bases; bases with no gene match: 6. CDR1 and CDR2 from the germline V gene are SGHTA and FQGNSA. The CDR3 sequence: CASSLQGQGDSPLHF. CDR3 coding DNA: TGTGCCAGCAGCTTACAGGGGCAGGGGGATTCACCCCTCCACTTT.

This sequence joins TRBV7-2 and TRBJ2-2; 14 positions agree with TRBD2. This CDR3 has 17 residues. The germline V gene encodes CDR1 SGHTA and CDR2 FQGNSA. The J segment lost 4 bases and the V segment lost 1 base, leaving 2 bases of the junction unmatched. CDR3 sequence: CASSLGLAGGLTGELFF. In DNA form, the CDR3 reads TGTGCCAGCAGCTTAGGACTAGCGGGGGGGCTCACCGGGGAGCTGTTTTTT.

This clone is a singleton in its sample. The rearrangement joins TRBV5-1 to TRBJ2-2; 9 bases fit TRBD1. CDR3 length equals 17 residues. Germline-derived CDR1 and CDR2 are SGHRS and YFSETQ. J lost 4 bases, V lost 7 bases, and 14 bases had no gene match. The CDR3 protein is CASSSSKGQGGTGELFF. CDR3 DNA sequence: TGCGCCAGCTCCTCTTCGAAGGGACAGGGTGGCACCGGGGAGCTGTTTTTT.

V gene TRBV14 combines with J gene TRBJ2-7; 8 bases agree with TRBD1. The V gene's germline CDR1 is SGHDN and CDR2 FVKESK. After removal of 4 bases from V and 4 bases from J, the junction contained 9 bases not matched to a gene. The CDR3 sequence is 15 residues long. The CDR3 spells CASSRPGQGVYEQYF. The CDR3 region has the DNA TGTGCCAGCAGCCGACCAGGACAGGGTGTGTACGAGCAGTACTTC.

CDR3 protein: CASSLAEGLADYEQYF. CDR3 in DNA: TGCGCCAGCAGCTTGGCTGAGGGACTAGCGGACTACGAGCAGTACTTC. The rearrangement uses TRBV5-1 and TRBJ2-7, with TRBD2 identical over 11 bases. Germline V gene lookup returns CDR1 SGHRS and CDR2 YFSETQ. The CDR3 is 16 amino acids. V was clipped by 0 bases and J by 3 bases; unmatched bases: 5.

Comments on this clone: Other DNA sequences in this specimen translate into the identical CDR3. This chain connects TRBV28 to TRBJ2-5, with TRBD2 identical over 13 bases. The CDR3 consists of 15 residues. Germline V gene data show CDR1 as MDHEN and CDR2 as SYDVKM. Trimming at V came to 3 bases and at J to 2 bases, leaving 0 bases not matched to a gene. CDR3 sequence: CASSLTSGGQETQYF. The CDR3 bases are TGTGCCAGCAGTTTGACTAGCGGGGGGCAAGAGACCCAGTACTTC.

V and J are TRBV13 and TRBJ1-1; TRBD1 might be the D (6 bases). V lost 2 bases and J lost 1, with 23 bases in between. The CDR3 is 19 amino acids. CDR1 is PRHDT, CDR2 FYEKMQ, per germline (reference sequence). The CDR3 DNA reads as TGTGCCAGCAGCTTAAAGGTCCTGACAGGAAGGTTGCGGAACACTGAAGCTTTCTTT. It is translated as CASSLKVLTGRLRNTEAFF.

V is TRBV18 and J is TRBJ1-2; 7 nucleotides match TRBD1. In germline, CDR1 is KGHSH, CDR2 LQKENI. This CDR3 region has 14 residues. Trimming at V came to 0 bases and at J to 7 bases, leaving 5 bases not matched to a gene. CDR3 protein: CASSPPNRGPGYTF. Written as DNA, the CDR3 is TGTGCCAGCTCACCACCGAACAGGGGCCCTGGCTACACCTTC.